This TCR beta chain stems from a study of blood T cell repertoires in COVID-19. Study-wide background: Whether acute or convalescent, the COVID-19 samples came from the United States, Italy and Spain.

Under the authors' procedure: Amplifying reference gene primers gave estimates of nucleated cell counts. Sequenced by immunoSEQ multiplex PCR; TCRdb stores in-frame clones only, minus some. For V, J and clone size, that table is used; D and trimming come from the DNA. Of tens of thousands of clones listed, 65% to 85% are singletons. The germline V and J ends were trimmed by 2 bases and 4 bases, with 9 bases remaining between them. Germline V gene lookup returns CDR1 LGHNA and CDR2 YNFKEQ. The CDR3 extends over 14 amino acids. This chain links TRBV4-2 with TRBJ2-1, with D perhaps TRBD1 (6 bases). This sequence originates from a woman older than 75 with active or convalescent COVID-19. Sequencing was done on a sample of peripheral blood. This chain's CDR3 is CASSQPQGYNEQFF. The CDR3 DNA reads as TGTGCCAGCAGCCAACCACAGGGTTACAATGAGCAGTTCTTC.